This TCR beta chain was retrieved from a study of blood T cell repertoires in COVID-19. Study information: The United States, Italy and Spain provided the acute and convalescent COVID-19 samples.

Only in-frame clones appear in the TCRdb table, and some are missing; sequencing was by immunoSEQ multiplex PCR. The sample has roughly 200,000 clones, 90% seen once. The V gene's germline CDR1 is SEHNR and CDR2 FQNEAQ (reference sequence). CDR3 length equals 16 residues. Trimming cost V 5 bases and J 0 bases, with 17 bases left between them. Individuals aged about 18 to 90 years were recruited from 24 US areas. Researchers sorted participants into cohorts using their self-reported clinical history. Cohort 3 donors counted as recovered after two negative PCRs, clearance, or resolved symptoms. The chain recombines TRBV7-9 with TRBJ2-7, with a tentative D call TRBD1 (6 bases). The specimen was PBMCs or T cells enriched from blood (not recorded which). This TCR was recovered from a man aged 25-40 years who had recovered from COVID-19. CDR3 coding DNA: TGTGCCAGCAGCCCCCGACCGGGACAACCCTCCTACGAGCAGTACTTC. Its protein is CASSPRPGQPSYEQYF.